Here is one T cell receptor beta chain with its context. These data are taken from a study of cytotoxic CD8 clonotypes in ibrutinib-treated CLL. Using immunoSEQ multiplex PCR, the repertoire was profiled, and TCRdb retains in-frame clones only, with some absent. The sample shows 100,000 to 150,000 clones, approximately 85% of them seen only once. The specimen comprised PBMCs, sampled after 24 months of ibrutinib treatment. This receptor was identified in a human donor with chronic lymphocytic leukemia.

CDR3 nucleotide sequence: TGCGCCAGCAGCCAAGGACAGGGTGATTCACCCCTCCACTTT. It encodes CASSQGQGDSPLHF. The rearrangement joins TRBV4-3 to TRBJ1-6, with 7 bases lining up with TRBD1. J gave up 8 bases and V 1 base, and 2 bases lay outside the gene matches. Per the germline V gene, CDR1 is LGHNA and CDR2 is YSLEER. This CDR3 is built from 14 residues.